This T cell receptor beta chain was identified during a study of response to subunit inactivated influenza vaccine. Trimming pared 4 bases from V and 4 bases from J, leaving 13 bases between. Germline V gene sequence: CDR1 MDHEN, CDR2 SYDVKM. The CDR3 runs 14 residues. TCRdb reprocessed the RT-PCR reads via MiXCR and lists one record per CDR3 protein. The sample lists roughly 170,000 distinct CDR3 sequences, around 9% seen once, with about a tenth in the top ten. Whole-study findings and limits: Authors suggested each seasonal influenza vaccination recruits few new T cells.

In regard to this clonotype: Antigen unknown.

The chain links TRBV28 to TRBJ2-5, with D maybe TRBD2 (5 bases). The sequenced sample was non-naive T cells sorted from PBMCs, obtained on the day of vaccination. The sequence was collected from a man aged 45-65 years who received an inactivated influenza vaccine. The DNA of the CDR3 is TGTGCCAGCAGTTCCCTGGACTGGCCAGAGACCCAGTACTTC. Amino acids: CASSSLDWPETQYF. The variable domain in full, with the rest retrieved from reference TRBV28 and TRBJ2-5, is DVKVTQSSRYLVKRTGEKVFLECVQDMDHENMFWYRQDPGLGLRLIYFSYDVKMKEKGDIPEGYSVSREKKERFSLILESASTNQTSMYLCASSSLDWPETQYFGPGTRLLVL.